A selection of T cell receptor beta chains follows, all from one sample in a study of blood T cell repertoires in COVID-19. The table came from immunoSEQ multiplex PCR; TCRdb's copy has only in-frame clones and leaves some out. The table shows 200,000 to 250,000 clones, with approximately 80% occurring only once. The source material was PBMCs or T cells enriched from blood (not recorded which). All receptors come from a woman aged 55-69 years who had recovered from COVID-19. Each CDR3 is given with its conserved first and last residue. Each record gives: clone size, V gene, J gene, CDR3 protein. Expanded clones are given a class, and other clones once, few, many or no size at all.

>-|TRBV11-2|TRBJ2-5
CASSPGSPQETQYF
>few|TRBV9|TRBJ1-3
CASSVSGTGGKENTIYF
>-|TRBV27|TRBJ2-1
CATRPLDSEGDEQFF
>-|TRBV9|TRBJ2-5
CASSVEVGRRETQYF
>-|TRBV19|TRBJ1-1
CASVQGETGARNTEAFF
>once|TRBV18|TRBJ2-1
CASSPPLGQGRDNEQFF
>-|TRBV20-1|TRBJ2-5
CSASVIPAGEETQYF
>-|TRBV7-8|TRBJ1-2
CASSWGQGPNYGYTF
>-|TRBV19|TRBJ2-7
CASSIWGGEQYF
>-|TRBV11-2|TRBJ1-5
CASSDSTGGWSQPQHF
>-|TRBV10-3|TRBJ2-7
CAISGPGLAGVNEQYF
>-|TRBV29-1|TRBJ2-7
CSVFDSYEQYF
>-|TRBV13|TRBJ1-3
CASSLPRQGGNTIYF
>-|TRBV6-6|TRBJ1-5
CASSSPGGGNQPQHF
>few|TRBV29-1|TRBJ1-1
CSGGPMGGTEAFF
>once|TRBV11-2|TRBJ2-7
CASSLERLAGEQYF
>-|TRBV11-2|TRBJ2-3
CASSLGTGPDTQYF
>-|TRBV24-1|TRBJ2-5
CATSDSGLETQYF
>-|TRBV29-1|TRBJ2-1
CSVEASYNEQFF
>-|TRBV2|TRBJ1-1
CASKAGGRNTEAFF
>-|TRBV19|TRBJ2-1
CASSITRGTGGNEQFF
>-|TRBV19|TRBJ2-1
CASSTSRGGAKNEQFF
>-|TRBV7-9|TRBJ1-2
CASSLDRSYGYTF
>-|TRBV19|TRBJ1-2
CASRGVLGYTF
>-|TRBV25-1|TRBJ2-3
CASSRDSIKASTDTQYF
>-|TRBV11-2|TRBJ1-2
CASSLDGFGSLNYGYTF
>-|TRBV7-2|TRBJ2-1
CASAGGSSYNEQFF
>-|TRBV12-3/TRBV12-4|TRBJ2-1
CASSQGLAPHQFF
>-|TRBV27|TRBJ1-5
CASSFRTGQPQHF
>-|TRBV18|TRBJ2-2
CASSPEGQNTGELFF
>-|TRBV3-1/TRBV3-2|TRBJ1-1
CASSQDSGVEAFF
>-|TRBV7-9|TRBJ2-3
CASSLVGVDTQYF
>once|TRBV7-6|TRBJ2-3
CASSPGRGGPDTQYF
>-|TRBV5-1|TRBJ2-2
CASYLGWRDTGELFF
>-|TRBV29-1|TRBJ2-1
CSVKLAGAPRDEQFF
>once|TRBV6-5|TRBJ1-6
CASSYSQGRGNSPLHF
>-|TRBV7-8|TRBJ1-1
CASSLDGSGGEAFF